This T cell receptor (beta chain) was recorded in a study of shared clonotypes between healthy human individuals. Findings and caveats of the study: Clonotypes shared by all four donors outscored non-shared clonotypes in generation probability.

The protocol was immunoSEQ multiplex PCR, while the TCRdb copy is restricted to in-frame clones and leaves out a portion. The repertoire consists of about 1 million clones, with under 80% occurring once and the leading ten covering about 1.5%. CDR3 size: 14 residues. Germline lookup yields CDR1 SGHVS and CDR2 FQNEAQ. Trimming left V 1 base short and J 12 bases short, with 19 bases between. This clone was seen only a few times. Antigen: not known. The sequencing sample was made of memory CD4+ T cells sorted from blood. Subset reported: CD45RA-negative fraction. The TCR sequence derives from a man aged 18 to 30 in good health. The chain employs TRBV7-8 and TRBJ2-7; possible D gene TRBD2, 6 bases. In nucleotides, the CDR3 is TGTGCCAGCAGCTTAGATAACCGGGGGACGGAACGGTACTTC. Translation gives CASSLDNRGTERYF.